Sequencing of this TCR beta chain was carried out in a study of blood T cell repertoires in COVID-19. Study background: The United States, Italy and Spain were the sources of the acute and convalescent COVID-19 samples.

The V and J ends lost 1 base and 3 bases, in that order; junction bases with no gene match: 9. Germline CDR1 is LGHNT and CDR2 is FRNRAP. The CDR3 totals 16 residues. Either two negative PCRs, clearance, or symptom resolution qualified Cohort 3 donors as recovered. Clones were sequenced by immunoSEQ multiplex PCR, and TCRdb holds only the in-frame ones, with some missing. Of 170,000 or so clones listed, 88% are singletons. The sequenced sample consisted of PBMCs or T cells enriched from blood (not recorded which). This receptor was obtained from a young woman who had recovered from COVID-19. The rearrangement joins TRBV12-5 to TRBJ2-7, with 7 bases lining up with TRBD1. The CDR3 DNA reads TGTGCTAGTGGTTTGGATCAAACGGGACAGAACTACGAGCAGTACTTC. As protein: CASGLDQTGQNYEQYF.